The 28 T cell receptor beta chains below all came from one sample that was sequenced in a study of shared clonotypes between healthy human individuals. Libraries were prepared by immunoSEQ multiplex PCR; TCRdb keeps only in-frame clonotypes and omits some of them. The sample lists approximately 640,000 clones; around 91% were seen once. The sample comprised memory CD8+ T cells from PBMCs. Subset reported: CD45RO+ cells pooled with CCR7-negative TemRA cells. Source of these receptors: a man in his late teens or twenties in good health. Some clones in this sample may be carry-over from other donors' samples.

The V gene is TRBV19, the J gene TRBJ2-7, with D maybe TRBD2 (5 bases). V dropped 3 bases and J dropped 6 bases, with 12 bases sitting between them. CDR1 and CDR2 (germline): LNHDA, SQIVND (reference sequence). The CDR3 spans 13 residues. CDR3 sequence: CASSIFGVSEQYF. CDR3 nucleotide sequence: TGTGCCAGTAGTATCTTCGGGGTCTCCGAGCAGTACTTC.

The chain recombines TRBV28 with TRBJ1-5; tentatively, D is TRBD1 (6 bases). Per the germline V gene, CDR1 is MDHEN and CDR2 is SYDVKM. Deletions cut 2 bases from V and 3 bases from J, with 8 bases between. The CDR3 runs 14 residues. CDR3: CASSLRDINQPQHF. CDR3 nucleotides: TGTGCCAGCAGTTTAAGGGACATCAATCAGCCCCAGCATTTT. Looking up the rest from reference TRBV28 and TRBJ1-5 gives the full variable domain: DVKVTQSSRYLVKRTGEKVFLECVQDMDHENMFWYRQDPGLGLRLIYFSYDVKMKEKGDIPEGYSVSREKKERFSLILESASTNQTSMYLCASSLRDINQPQHFGDGTRLSIL.

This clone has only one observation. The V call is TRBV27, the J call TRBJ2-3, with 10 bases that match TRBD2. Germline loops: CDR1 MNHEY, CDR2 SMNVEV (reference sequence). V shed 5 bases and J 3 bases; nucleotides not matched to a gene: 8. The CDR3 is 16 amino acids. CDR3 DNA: TGTGCCAGCAGTCCGCTAGCGGGAGTTGGTACAGATACGCAGTATTTT. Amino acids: CASSPLAGVGTDTQYF.

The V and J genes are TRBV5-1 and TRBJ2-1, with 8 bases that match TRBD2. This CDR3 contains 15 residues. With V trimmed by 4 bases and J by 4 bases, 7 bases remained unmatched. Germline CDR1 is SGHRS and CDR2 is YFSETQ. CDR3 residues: CASSGWSGSYNEQFF. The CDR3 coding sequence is TGCGCCAGCAGCGGGTGGAGCGGGAGTTACAATGAGCAGTTCTTC.

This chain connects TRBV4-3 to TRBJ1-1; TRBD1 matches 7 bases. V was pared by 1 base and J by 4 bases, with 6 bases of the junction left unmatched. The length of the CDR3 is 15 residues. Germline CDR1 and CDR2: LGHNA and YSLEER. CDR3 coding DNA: TGCGCCAGCAGCCAAGGGGGGCAGGGGGGCACTGAAGCTTTCTTT. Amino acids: CASSQGGQGGTEAFF.

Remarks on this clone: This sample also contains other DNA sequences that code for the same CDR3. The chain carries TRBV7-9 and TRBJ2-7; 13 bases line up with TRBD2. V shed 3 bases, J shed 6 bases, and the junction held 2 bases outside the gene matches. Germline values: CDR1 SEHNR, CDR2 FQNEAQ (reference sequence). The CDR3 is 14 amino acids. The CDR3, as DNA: TGTGCCAGCAGCTTCAGACTAGCGGGAGGCGAGCAGTACTTC. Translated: CASSFRLAGGEQYF.

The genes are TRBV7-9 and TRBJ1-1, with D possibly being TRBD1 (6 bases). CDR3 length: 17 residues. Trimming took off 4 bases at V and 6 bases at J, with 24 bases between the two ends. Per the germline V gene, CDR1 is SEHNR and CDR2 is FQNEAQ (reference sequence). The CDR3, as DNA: TGTGCCAGCAGCTCCCTGTTTACGAGGCAGGGGTCCCCTGAAGCTTTCTTT. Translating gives CASSSLFTRQGSPEAFF.

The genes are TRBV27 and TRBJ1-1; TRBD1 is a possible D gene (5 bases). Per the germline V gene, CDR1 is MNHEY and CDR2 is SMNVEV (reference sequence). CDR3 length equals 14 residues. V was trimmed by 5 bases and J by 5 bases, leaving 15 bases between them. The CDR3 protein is CASSEHGRVTEAFF. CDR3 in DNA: TGTGCCAGCAGTGAACATGGCAGGGTAACTGAAGCTTTCTTT.

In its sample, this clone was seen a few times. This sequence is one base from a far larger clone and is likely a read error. CDR3 sequence reads: CASSTANTEAFF. Here the CDR3 DNA reads TGTGCCAGCAGTACGGCGAACACTGAAGCTTTCTTT. The gene calls are TRBV6-5 and TRBJ1-1; no definite D call. Germline-derived CDR1 and CDR2 are MNHEY and SVGAGI. This CDR3 comprises 12 residues. V lost 5 bases and J lost 1, with 5 bases in between.

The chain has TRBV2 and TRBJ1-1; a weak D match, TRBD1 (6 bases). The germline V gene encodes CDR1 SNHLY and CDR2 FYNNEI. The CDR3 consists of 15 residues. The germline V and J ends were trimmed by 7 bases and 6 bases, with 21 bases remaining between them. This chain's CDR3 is CASTEGWGPYPEAFF. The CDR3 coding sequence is TGTGCCAGCACCGAGGGGTGGGGGCCTTACCCTGAAGCTTTCTTT.

CDR3 sequence (DNA): TGTGCCAGCAGCTTAGGGTGGACAGGGGATCAGCCCCAGCATTTT. Its protein is CASSLGWTGDQPQHF. The chain couples TRBV7-2 to TRBJ1-5, with 9 bases identical to TRBD1. The CDR3 covers 15 residues. Germline V gene lookup returns CDR1 SGHTA and CDR2 FQGNSA. The junction had 3 bases not matched to a gene; V was cut back by 1 base and J by 5 bases.

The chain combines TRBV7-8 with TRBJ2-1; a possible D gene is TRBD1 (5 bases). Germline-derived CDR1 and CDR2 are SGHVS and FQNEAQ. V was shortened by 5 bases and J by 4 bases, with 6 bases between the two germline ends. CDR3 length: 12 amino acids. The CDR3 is CASSPGYNEQFF. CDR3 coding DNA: TGTGCCAGCAGCCCAGGGTACAATGAGCAGTTCTTC.

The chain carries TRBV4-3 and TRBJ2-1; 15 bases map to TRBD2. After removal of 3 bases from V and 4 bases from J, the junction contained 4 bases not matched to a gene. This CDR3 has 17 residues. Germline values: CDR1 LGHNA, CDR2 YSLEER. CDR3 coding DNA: TGCGCCAGCAGCCAGTATGGGACTAGCGGGAGGTACAATGAGCAGTTCTTC. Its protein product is CASSQYGTSGRYNEQFF.

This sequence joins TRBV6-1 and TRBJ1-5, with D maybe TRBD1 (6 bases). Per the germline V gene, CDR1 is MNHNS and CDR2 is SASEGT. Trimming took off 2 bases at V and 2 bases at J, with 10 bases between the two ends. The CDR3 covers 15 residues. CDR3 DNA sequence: TGTGCCAGCAGTGAACTACAGGGAGGCAATCAGCCCCAGCATTTT. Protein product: CASSELQGGNQPQHF.

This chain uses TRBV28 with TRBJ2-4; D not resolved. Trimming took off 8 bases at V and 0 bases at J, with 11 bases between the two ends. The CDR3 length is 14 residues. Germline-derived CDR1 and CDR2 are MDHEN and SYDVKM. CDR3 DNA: TGTGCCAGCGGCGAAAGGGTAGCCAAAAACATTCAGTACTTC. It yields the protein CASGERVAKNIQYF.

DNA of the CDR3: TGTGCCAGCAGCTTAGAGGCTAGCGGGAGACAGATGACCCAGTACTTC. Translating it yields CASSLEASGRQMTQYF. The chain recombines TRBV11-2 with TRBJ2-5; the match to TRBD2 covers 10 bases. This CDR3 comprises 16 residues. Germline-derived CDR1 and CDR2 are SGHAT and FQNNGV. The V segment lost 0 bases and the J segment 7 bases; nucleotides outside the gene matches: 8.

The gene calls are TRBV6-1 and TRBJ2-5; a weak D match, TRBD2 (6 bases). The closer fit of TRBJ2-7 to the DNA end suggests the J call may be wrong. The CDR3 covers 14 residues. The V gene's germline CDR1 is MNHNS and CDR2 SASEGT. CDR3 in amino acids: CASRHRAGRYEQYF. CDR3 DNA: TGTGCCAGCAGACATAGGGCGGGACGCTACGAGCAGTACTTC.

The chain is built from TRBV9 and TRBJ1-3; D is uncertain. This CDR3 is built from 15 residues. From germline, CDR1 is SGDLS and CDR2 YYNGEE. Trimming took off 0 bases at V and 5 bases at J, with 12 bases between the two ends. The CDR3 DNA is TGTGCCAGCAGCGTAGGGGCATCCCATAGAAACACCATATATTTT. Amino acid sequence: CASSVGASHRNTIYF.

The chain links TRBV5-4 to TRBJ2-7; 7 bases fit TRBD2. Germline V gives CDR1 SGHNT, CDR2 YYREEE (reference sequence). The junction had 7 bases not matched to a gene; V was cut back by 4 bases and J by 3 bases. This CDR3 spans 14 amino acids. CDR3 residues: CASSAVGGDYEQYF. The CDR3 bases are TGTGCCAGCAGCGCGGTTGGGGGGGACTACGAGCAGTACTTC.

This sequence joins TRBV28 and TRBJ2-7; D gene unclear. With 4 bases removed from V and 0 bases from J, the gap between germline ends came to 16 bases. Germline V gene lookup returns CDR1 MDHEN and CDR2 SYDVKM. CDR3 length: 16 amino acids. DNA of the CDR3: TGTGCCAGCAGTTCCGACAAGGGCGGTAGCTCCTACGAGCAGTACTTC. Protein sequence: CASSSDKGGSSYEQYF. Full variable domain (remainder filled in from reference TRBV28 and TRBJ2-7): DVKVTQSSRYLVKRTGEKVFLECVQDMDHENMFWYRQDPGLGLRLIYFSYDVKMKEKGDIPEGYSVSREKKERFSLILESASTNQTSMYLCASSSDKGGSSYEQYFGPGTRLTVT.

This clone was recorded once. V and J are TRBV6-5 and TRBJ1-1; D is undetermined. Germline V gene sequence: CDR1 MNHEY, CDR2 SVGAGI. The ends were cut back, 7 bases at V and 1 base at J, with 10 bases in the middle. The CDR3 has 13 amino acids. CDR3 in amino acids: CASTPGQNTEAFF. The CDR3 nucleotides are TGTGCCAGCACCCCCGGGCAGAACACTGAAGCTTTCTTT.

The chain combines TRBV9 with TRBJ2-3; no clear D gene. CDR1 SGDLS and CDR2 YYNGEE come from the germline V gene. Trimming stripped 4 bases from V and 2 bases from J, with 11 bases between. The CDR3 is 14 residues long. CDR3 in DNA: TGTGCCAGCAGCAGGAATCGCTACACAGATACGCAGTATTTT. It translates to CASSRNRYTDTQYF.

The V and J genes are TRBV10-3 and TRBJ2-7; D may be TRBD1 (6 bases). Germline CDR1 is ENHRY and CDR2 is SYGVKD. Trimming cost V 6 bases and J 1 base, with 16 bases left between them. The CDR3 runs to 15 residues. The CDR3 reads CAIRDEGHLSYEQYF. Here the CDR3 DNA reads TGTGCCATCAGGGATGAGGGACACCTATCCTACGAGCAGTACTTC.

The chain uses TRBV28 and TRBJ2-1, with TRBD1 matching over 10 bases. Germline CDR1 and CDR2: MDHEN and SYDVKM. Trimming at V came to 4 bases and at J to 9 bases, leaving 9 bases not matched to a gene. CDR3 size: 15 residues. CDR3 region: CASSSGDRGKGEQFF. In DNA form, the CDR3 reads TGTGCCAGCAGTTCCGGGGACAGGGGAAAGGGTGAGCAGTTCTTC. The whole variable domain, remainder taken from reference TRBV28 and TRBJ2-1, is DVKVTQSSRYLVKRTGEKVFLECVQDMDHENMFWYRQDPGLGLRLIYFSYDVKMKEKGDIPEGYSVSREKKERFSLILESASTNQTSMYLCASSSGDRGKGEQFFGPGTRLTVL.

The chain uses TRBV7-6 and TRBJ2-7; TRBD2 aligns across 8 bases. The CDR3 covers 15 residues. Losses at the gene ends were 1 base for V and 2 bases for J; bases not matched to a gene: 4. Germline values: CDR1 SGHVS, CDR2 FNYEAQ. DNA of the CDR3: TGTGCCAGCAGCTTAGGTAGCGGGGTCCCCTACGAGCAGTACTTC. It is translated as CASSLGSGVPYEQYF.

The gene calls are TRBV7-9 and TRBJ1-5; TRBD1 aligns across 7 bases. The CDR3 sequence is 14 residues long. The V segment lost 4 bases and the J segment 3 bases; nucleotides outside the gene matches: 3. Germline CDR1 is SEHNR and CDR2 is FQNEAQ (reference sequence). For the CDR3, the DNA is TGTGCCAGCAGCTCGGGACAGCCCAATCAGCCCCAGCATTTT. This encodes CASSSGQPNQPQHF. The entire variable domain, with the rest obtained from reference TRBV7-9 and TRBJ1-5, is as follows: DTGVSQNPRHKITKRGQNVTFRCDPISEHNRLYWYRQTLGQGPEFLTYFQNEAQLEKSRLLSDRFSAERPKGSFSTLEIQRTEQGDSAMYLCASSSGQPNQPQHFGDGTRLSIL.

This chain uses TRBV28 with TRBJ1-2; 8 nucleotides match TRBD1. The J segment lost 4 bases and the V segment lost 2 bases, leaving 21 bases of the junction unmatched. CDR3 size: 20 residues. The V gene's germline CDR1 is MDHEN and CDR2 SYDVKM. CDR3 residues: CASSLPSPPAGGKVIYGYTF. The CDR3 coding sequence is TGTGCCAGCAGTTTACCTAGCCCCCCGGCAGGGGGCAAGGTGATCTATGGCTACACCTTC.

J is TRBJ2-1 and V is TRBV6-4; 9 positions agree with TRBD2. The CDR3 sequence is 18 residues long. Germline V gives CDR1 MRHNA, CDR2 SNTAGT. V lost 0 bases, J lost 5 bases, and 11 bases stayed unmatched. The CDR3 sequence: CASSDSPGLAPPNNEQFF. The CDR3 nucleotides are TGTGCCAGCAGTGACTCTCCGGGACTAGCCCCTCCCAACAATGAGCAGTTCTTC.